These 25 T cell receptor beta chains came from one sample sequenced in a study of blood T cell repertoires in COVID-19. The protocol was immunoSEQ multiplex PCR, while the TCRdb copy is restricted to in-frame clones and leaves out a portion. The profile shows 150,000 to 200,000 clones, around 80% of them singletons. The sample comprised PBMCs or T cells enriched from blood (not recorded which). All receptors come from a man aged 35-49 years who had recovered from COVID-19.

CDR3 sequence reads: CASSLVGGLNTEAFF. In DNA, the CDR3 is TGTGCCAGCAGCTTGGTTGGGGGCCTTAACACTGAAGCTTTCTTT. V usage is TRBV5-6 and J usage is TRBJ1-1; a possible D gene is TRBD1 (6 bases). Trimming pared 0 bases from V and 2 bases from J, leaving 11 bases between. Germline CDR1 is SGHDT and CDR2 is YYEEEE. There are 15 residues in the CDR3. Looking up the rest from reference TRBV5-6 and TRBJ1-1 gives the full variable domain: DAGVTQSPTHLIKTRGQQVTLRCSPKSGHDTVSWYQQALGQGPQFIFQYYEEEERQRGNFPDRFSGHQFPNYSSELNVNALLLGDSALYLCASSLVGGLNTEAFFGQGTRLTVV.

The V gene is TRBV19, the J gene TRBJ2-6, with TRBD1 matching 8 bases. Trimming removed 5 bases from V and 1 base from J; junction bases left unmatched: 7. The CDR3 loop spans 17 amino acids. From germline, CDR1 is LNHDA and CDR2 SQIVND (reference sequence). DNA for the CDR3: TGTGCCAGTAGTCTTCGGGACAGGACTTCTGGGGCCAACGTCCTGACTTTC. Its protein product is CASSLRDRTSGANVLTF.

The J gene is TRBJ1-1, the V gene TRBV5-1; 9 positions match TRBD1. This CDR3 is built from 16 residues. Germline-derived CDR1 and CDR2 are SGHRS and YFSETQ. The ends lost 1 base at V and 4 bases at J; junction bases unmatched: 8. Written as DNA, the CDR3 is TGCGCCAGCAGCTTGCGTGGACAGGGGCTGCTCACTGAAGCTTTCTTT. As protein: CASSLRGQGLLTEAFF.

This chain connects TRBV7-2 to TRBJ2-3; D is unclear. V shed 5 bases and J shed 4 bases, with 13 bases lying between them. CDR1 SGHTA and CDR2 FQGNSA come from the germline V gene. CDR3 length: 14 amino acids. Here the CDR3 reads CASSPRTESDTQYF. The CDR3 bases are TGTGCCAGCAGCCCGAGAACAGAATCAGATACGCAGTATTTT. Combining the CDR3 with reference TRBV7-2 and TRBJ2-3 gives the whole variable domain GAGVSQSPSNKVTEKGKDVELRCDPISGHTALYWYRQSLGQGLEFLIYFQGNSAPDKSGLPSDRFSAERTGGSVSTLTIQRTQQEDSAVYLCASSPRTESDTQYFGPGTRLTVL.

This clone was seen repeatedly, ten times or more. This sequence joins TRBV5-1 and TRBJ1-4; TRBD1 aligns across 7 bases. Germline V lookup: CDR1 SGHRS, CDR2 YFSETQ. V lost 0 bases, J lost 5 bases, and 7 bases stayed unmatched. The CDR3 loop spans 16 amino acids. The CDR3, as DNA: TGCGCCAGCAGCTTGGGCCCGACAGGGAGGAATGAAAAACTGTTTTTT. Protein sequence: CASSLGPTGRNEKLFF. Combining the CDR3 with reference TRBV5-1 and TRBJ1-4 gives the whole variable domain KAGVTQTPRYLIKTRGQQVTLSCSPISGHRSVSWYQQTPGQGLQFLFEYFSETQRNKGNFPGRFSGRQFSNSRSEMNVSTLELGDSALYLCASSLGPTGRNEKLFFGSGTQLSVL.

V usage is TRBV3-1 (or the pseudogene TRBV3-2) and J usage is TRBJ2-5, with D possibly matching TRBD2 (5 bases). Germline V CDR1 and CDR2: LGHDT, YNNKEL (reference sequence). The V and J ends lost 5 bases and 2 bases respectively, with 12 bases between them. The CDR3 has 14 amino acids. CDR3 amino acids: CASSVETGQETQYF. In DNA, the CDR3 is TGTGCCAGCAGCGTAGAAACGGGGCAAGAGACCCAGTACTTC.

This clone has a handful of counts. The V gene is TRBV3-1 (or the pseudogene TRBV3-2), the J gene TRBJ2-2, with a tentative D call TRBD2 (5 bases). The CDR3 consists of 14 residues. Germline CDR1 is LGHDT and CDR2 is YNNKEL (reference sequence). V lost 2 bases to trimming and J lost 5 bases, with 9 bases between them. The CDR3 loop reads CASSQHTGTGELFF. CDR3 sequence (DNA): TGTGCCAGCAGCCAACATACGGGGACCGGGGAGCTGTTTTTT.

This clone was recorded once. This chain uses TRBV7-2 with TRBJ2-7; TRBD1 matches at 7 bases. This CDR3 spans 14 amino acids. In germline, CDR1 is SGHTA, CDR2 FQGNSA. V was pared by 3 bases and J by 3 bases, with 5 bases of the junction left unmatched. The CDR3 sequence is CASSFPGQFYEQYF. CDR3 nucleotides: TGTGCCAGCAGCTTCCCGGGACAGTTCTACGAGCAGTACTTC.

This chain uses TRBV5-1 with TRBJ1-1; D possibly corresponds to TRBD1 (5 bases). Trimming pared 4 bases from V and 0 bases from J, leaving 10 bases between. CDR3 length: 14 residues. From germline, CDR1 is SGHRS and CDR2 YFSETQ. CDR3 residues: CASSVQAMNTEAFF. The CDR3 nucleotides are TGCGCCAGCAGCGTACAGGCCATGAACACTGAAGCTTTCTTT.

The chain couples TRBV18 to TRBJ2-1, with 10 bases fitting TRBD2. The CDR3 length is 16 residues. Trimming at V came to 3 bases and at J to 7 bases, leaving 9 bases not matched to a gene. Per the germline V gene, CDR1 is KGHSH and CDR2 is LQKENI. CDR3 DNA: TGTGCCAGCTCACCCGAGCGGGGGGGGCTCAGAAATGAGCAGTTCTTC. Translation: CASSPERGGLRNEQFF.

CDR3 amino acids: CASSSAREPYGYTF. Here the CDR3 DNA reads TGTGCCAGCAGCTCTGCCCGGGAACCCTATGGCTACACCTTC. This chain joins TRBV7-8 and TRBJ1-2; D remains unclear. Trimming left V 4 bases short and J 4 bases short, with 13 bases between. Germline V gives CDR1 SGHVS, CDR2 FQNEAQ. The CDR3 contains 14 residues.

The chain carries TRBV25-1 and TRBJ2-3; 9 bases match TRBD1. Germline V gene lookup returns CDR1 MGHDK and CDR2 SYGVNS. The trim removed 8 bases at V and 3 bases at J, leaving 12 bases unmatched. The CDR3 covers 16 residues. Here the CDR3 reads CASRMNRGLKTDTQYF. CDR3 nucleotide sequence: TGTGCCAGCCGTATGAACAGGGGGCTGAAGACAGATACGCAGTATTTT.

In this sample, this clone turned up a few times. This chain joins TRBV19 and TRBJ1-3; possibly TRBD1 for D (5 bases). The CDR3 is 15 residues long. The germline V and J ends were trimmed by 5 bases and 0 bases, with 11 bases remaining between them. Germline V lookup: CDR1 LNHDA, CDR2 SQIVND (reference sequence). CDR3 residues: CASSSDSFSGNTIYF. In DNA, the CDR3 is TGTGCCAGTAGTTCCGACAGCTTCTCTGGAAACACCATATATTTT.

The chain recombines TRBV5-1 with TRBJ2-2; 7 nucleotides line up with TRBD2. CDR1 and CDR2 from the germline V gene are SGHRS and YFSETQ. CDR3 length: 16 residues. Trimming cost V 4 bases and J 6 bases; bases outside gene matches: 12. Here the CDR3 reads CASSVAATSFAGELFF. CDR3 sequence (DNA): TGCGCCAGCAGCGTAGCGGCGACTAGCTTTGCCGGGGAGCTGTTTTTT.

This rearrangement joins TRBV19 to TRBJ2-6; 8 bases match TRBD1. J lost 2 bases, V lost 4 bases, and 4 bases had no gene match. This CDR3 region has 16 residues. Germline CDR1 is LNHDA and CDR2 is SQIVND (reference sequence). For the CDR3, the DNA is TGTGCCAGTAGTAGGCAGGGGGCGACTGGGGCCAACGTCCTGACTTTC. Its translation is CASSRQGATGANVLTF.

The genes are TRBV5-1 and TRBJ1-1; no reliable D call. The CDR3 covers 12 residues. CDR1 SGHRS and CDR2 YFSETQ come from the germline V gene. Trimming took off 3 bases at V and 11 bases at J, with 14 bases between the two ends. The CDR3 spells CASSSEGAWAFF. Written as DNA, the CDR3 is TGCGCCAGCAGCTCCGAGGGCGCGTGGGCTTTCTTT.

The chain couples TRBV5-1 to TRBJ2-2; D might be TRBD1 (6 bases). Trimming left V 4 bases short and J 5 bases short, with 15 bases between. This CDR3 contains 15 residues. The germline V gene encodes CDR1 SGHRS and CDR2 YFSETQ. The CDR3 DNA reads TGCGCCAGCAGCGAACAGGGCCCCCAAACCGGGGAGCTGTTTTTT. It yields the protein CASSEQGPQTGELFF.

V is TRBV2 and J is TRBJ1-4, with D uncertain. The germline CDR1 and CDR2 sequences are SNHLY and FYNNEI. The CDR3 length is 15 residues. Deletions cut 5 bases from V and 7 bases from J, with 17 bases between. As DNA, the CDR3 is TGTGCCAGCAGTCTAGGTGGCGACGTGGGTGAAAAACTGTTTTTT. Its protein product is CASSLGGDVGEKLFF.

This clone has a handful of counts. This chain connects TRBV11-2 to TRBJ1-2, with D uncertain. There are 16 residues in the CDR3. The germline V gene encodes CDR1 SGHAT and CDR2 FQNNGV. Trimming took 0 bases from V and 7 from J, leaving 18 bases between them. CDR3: CASSLEYLVPGSGYTF. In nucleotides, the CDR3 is TGTGCCAGCAGCTTAGAGTACCTGGTCCCTGGCAGTGGCTACACCTTC.

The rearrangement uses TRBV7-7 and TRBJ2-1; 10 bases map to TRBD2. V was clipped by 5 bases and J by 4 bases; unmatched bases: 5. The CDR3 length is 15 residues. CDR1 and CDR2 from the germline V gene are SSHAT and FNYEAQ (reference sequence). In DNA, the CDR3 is TGTGCCAGCAGCCCGCGGACTAGCGGATACAATGAGCAGTTCTTC. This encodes CASSPRTSGYNEQFF.

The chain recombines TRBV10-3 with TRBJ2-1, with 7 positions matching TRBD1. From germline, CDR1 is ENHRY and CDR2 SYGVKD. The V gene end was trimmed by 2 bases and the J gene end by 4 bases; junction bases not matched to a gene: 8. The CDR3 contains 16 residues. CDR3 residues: CAISEPTGIGYNEQFF. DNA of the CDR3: TGTGCCATCAGTGAGCCGACAGGGATCGGGTACAATGAGCAGTTCTTC.

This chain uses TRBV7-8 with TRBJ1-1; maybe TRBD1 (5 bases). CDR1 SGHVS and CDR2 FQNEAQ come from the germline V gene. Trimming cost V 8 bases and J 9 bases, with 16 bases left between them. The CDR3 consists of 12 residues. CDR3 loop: CASGGTDGKAFF. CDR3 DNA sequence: TGTGCCAGCGGAGGGACCGACGGTAAAGCTTTCTTT.

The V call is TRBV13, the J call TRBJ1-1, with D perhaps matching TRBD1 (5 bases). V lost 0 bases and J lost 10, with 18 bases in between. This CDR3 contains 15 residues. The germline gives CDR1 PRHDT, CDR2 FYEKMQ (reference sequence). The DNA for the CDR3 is TGTGCCAGCAGCTTAGGAGAGAGGACAACGGCCCGAGCTTTCTTT. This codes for CASSLGERTTARAFF. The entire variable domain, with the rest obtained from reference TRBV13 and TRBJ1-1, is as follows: AAGVIQSPRHLIKEKRETATLKCYPIPRHDTVYWYQQGPGQDPQFLISFYEKMQSDKGSIPDRFSAQQFSDYHSELNMSSLELGDSALYFCASSLGERTTARAFFGQGTRLTVV.

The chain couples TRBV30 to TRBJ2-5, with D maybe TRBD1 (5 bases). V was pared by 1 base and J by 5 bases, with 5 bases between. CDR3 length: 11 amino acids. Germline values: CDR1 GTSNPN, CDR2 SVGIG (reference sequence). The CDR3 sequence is CAWSEGETQYF. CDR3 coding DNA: TGTGCCTGGAGTGAGGGGGAGACCCAGTACTTC. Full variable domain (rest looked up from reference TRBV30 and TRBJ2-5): SQTIHQWPATLVQPVGSPLSLECTVEGTSNPNLYWYRQAAGRGLQLLFYSVGIGQISSEVPQNLSASRPQDRQFILSSKKLLLSDSGFYLCAWSEGETQYFGPGTRLLVL.

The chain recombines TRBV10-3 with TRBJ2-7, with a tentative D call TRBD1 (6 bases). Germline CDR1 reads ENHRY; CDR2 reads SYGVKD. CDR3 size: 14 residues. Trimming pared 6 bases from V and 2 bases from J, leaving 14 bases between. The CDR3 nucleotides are TGTGCCATCAGCCCGGGACACCCTGCCTACGAGCAGTACTTC. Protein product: CAISPGHPAYEQYF.